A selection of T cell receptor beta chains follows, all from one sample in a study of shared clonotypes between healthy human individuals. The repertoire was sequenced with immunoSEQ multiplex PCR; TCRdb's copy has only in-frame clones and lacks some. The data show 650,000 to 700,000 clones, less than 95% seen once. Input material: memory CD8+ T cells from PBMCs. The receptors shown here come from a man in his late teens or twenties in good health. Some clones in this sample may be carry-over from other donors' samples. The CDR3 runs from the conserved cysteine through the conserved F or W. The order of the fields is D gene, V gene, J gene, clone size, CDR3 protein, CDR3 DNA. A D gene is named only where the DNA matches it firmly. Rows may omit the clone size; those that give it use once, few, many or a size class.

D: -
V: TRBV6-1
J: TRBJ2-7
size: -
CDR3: CASSGFSGRPRSEQYF
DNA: TGTGCCAGCAGTGGGTTCTCAGGGCGCCCTAGAAGCGAGCAGTACTTC

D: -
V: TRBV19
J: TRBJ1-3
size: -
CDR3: CASMPMTSLSGNTIYF
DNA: TGTGCCAGTATGCCGATGACATCGCTCTCTGGAAACACCATATATTTT

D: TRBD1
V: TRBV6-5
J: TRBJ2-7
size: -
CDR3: CASSYGAGGSYEQYF
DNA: TGTGCCAGCAGTTACGGGGCAGGGGGCTCCTACGAGCAGTACTTC

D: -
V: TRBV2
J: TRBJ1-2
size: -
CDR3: CASSVRRGGDYGYTF
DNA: TGTGCCAGCAGTGTTCGCCGAGGGGGAGACTATGGCTACACCTTC

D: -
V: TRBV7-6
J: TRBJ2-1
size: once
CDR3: CASSPITSLHEQFF
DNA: TGTGCCAGCAGCCCCATCACTAGCCTCCATGAGCAGTTCTTC

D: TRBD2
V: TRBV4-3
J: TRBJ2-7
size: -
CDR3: CASSQELAGTFYEQYF
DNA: TGCGCCAGCAGCCAAGAACTAGCGGGAACCTTCTACGAGCAGTACTTC

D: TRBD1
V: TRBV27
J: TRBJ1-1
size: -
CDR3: CASRTGQVNTEAFF
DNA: TGTGCCAGCAGAACGGGACAGGTGAACACTGAAGCTTTCTTT

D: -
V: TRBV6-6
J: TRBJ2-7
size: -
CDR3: CASTPEPASSYEQYF
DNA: TGTGCCAGCACTCCGGAACCAGCGAGCTCCTACGAGCAGTACTTC

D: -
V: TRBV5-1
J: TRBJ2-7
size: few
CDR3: CASSLALQGEGEQYF
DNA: TGCGCCAGCAGCTTGGCTCTCCAGGGGGAGGGCGAGCAGTACTTC

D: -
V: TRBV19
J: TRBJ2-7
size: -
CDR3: CASSFRVSSYEQYF
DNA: TGTGCCAGTAGTTTCAGGGTTAGCTCCTACGAGCAGTACTTC

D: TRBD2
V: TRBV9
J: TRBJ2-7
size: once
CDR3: CASSPTSAQTYEQYF
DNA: TGTGCCAGCAGCCCTACTAGCGCCCAGACCTACGAGCAGTACTTC

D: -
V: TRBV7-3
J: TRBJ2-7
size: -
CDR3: CASSLTRRAFKVPSSGQYF
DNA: TGTGCCAGCAGCTTAACTAGGCGGGCATTTAAGGTGCCTTCAAGTGGGCAGTACTTC

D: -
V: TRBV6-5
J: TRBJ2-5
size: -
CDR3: CASSTAGVGETQYF
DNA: TGTGCCAGCAGTACGGCAGGGGTAGGGGAGACCCAGTACTTC

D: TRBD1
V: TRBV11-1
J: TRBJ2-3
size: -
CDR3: CASTDRFTDTQYF
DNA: TGTGCCAGCACGGACAGGTTCACAGATACGCAGTATTTT

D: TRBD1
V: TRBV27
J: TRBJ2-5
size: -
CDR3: CASSLSAGTGEETQYF
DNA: TGTGCCAGCAGTTTATCCGCCGGGACAGGGGAAGAGACCCAGTACTTC

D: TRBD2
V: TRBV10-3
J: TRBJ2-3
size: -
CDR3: CAISERREGRLDTQYF
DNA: TGTGCCATCAGTGAAAGGCGGGAGGGCCGTTTAGATACGCAGTATTTT

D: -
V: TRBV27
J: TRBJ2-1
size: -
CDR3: CASSLLGGGNNEQFF
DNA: TGTGCCAGCAGTTTATTGGGGGGAGGCAACAATGAGCAGTTCTTC

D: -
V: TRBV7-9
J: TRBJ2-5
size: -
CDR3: CASSPPGPLRETQYF
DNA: TGTGCCAGCAGCCCGCCCGGGCCTCTGCGGGAGACCCAGTACTTC

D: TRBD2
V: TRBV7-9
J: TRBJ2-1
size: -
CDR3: CASSRRGGDYQEQFF
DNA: TGTGCCAGCAGCCGTAGGGGTGGGGACTACCAAGAGCAGTTCTTC